Presented here are 26 T cell receptor beta chains from one specimen sequenced in a study of spatial heterogeneity in lung cancer. Each CDR3 protein is one row after TCRdb ran MiXCR on the 5' RACE reads. The table includes some 53,000 distinct CDR3 sequences, roughly 7.5% detected once. Indicated time point: sample taken at primary tumor resection. Whole RNA from tumor, nontumor lung or frozen PBMC was sequenced unsorted. Specimen: PBMCs, collected at surgery. These receptors came from a female donor with early-stage non-small cell lung cancer.

This clonotype has ten or more counts. The chain uses TRBV20-1 and TRBJ1-1, with a tentative D call TRBD1 (5 bases). CDR1 is DFQATT, CDR2 SNEGSKA, per germline (reference sequence). This CDR3 has 14 residues. Trimming took 3 bases from V and 2 from J, leaving 13 bases between them. The CDR3 nucleotides read TGCAGTGCTAGTCGGGGCAATGAAAACACTGAAGCTTTCTTT. It is translated as CSASRGNENTEAFF.

The table lists this clonotype with many counts. This chain connects TRBV7-2 to TRBJ2-5; no firm D call. The CDR3 runs 12 residues. Germline V lookup: CDR1 SGHTA, CDR2 FQGNSA. V was shortened by 5 bases and J by 4 bases, with 8 bases between the two germline ends. The CDR3 DNA reads TGTGCCAGCAGCAACCCTGGAGAGACCCAGTACTTC. Translated, it gives CASSNPGETQYF. Filled out from reference TRBV7-2 and TRBJ2-5, the complete variable domain reads GAGVSQSPSNKVTEKGKDVELRCDPISGHTALYWYRQSLGQGLEFLIYFQGNSAPDKSGLPSDRFSAERTGGSVSTLTIQRTQQEDSAVYLCASSNPGETQYFGPGTRLLVL.

The rearrangement uses TRBV9 and TRBJ1-1, with a weak D call TRBD1 (5 bases). This CDR3 region has 14 residues. The germline CDR1 and CDR2 sequences are SGDLS and YYNGEE. V lost 0 bases and J 3 bases, leaving 9 bases between the germline ends. The CDR3: CASSVVGVDTEAFF. The CDR3 bases are TGTGCCAGCAGCGTAGTGGGGGTTGACACTGAAGCTTTCTTT.

The table lists this clonotype with many counts. The V and J genes are TRBV27 and TRBJ2-1; D possibly corresponds to TRBD1 (6 bases). Germline V gene sequence: CDR1 MNHEY, CDR2 SMNVEV (reference sequence). The CDR3 sequence is 17 residues long. V was clipped by 2 bases and J by 4 bases, with 18 bases between them. The CDR3 loop reads CASSLNYVGASYNEQFF. In DNA form, the CDR3 reads TGTGCCAGCAGTTTAAATTACGTGGGGGCCAGTTACAATGAGCAGTTCTTC.

This clonotype was detected many times. This sequence joins TRBV20-1 and TRBJ2-3; the D is unclear. Trimming cost V 0 bases and J 2 bases, with 15 bases left between them. The CDR3 totals 16 residues. The germline gives CDR1 DFQATT, CDR2 SNEGSKA (reference sequence). This CDR3 reads CSARDPRADFTDTQYF. As DNA, the CDR3 is TGCAGTGCTAGAGATCCTAGGGCCGATTTCACAGATACGCAGTATTTT.

This clonotype was detected a few times. The rearrangement joins TRBV29-1 to TRBJ2-1; 12 bases are shared with TRBD2. Trimming at V came to 5 bases and at J to 6 bases, leaving 8 bases not matched to a gene. CDR1 is SQVTM and CDR2 is ANQGSEA in the germline V gene. CDR3 size: 15 residues. CDR3 DNA: TGCAGCGTTTCCCTGACTAGCGGGGGTCCCAATGAGCAGTTCTTC. Its protein product is CSVSLTSGGPNEQFF.

The chain couples TRBV7-2 to TRBJ2-3, with TRBD2 matching 10 bases. Germline-derived CDR1 and CDR2 are SGHTA and FQGNSA. The CDR3 is made up of 15 amino acids. J gave up 6 bases and V 5 bases, and 8 bases lay outside the gene matches. The CDR3 nucleotides are TGTGCCAGCAGCCCTCAGCGGGGGGGGCCGGATACGCAGTATTTT. This sequence encodes CASSPQRGGPDTQYF. Filled out from reference TRBV7-2 and TRBJ2-3, the complete variable domain reads GAGVSQSPSNKVTEKGKDVELRCDPISGHTALYWYRQSLGQGLEFLIYFQGNSAPDKSGLPSDRFSAERTGGSVSTLTIQRTQQEDSAVYLCASSPQRGGPDTQYFGPGTRLTVL.

The rearrangement joins TRBV4-3 to TRBJ2-2, with D possibly being TRBD1 or TRBD2 (5 bases each). CDR3 length: 14 residues. CDR1 LGHNA and CDR2 YSLEER come from the germline V gene. V was shortened by 8 bases and J by 4 bases, with 14 bases between the two germline ends. The chain's CDR3 is CASSRGLTTGELFF. CDR3 DNA: TGCGCCAGCTCGAGGGGCCTAACCACCGGGGAGCTGTTTTTT.

This clonotype showed up many times. This sequence joins TRBV20-1 and TRBJ2-1; D not resolved. The V gene lost 2 bases and the J gene lost 9 bases, with 11 bases spanning the gap. The germline V gene has CDR1 DFQATT and CDR2 SNEGSKA (reference sequence). CDR3 length: 12 residues. The CDR3 protein is CSARPPWVEQFF. CDR3 DNA: TGCAGTGCTAGACCCCCCTGGGTTGAGCAGTTCTTC.

This clonotype was picked up many times. The CDR3 DNA follows: TGTGCCAGCAGTTACATAGGATCCCAAGAGACCCAGTACTTC. This codes for CASSYIGSQETQYF. This sequence joins TRBV6-5 and TRBJ2-5; no definite D call. Per germline, CDR1 MNHEY and CDR2 SVGAGI. Deletions cut 2 bases from V and 1 base from J, with 8 bases between. This CDR3 is built from 14 residues.

This clonotype was found many times. The gene calls are TRBV7-7 and TRBJ2-1, with 7 nucleotides matching TRBD1. Per germline, CDR1 SSHAT and CDR2 FNYEAQ (reference sequence). The CDR3 is 16 residues long. V shed 5 bases and J 2 bases; nucleotides not matched to a gene: 9. CDR3 in amino acids: CASSPRQGRAYNEQFF. In nucleotides, the CDR3 is TGTGCCAGCAGCCCGCGACAGGGTAGGGCCTACAATGAGCAGTTCTTC.

This clonotype was recorded many times. The V call is TRBV7-2, the J call TRBJ2-1; 9 bases are shared with TRBD1. Trimming cost V 8 bases and J 2 bases; bases outside gene matches: 4. Per germline, CDR1 SGHTA and CDR2 FQGNSA. The CDR3 has 14 residues. The CDR3 coding sequence is TGTGCCAGCGACGGGACAGGGACCTACAATGAGCAGTTCTTC. It specifies CASDGTGTYNEQFF.

This clonotype was counted ten times or more. CDR3 coding DNA: TGTGCCAGCAGCAAAGTTCGACGTCCCCCCTATGAGCAGTTCTTC. Translating it yields CASSKVRRPPYEQFF. The chain carries TRBV21-1 and TRBJ2-1; TRBD1, the table's D call, lacks a check against the DNA. TRBV21-1 is described as a pseudogene. This CDR3 region has 15 residues.

V usage is TRBV20-1 and J usage is TRBJ2-1; 12 positions agree with TRBD2. CDR3 size: 18 residues. The junction had 14 bases not matched to a gene; V was cut back by 1 base and J by 7 bases. CDR1 is DFQATT and CDR2 is SNEGSKA in the germline V gene (reference sequence). The CDR3 loop reads CSARATRLAGANLNEQFF. CDR3 coding DNA: TGCAGTGCTAGAGCAACCCGACTAGCGGGGGCCAATTTAAATGAGCAGTTCTTC.

J is TRBJ2-1 and V is TRBV11-2, with D possibly being TRBD1 (5 bases). CDR1 and CDR2 from the germline V gene are SGHAT and FQNNGV. Deletions cut 5 bases from V and 0 bases from J, with 11 bases between. CDR3 length equals 15 residues. CDR3 in amino acids: CASSIQGGSYNEQFF. For the CDR3, the DNA is TGTGCCAGCAGCATTCAGGGCGGCTCCTACAATGAGCAGTTCTTC.

The rearrangement links TRBV24-1 to TRBJ2-1, with unresolved D. V was trimmed by 8 bases and J by 9 bases, leaving 10 bases between them. Germline V gives CDR1 KGHDR, CDR2 SFDVKD. The CDR3 runs 11 residues. In DNA form, the CDR3 reads TGTGCCACCACCCCCGGAGCTGAGCAGTTCTTC. It specifies CATTPGAEQFF.

This clonotype was observed at least ten times. The V call is TRBV11-2, the J call TRBJ2-2; a weak D match, TRBD2 (6 bases). Trimming took off 7 bases at V and 2 bases at J, with 17 bases between the two ends. The CDR3 has 16 amino acids. Germline V gene sequence: CDR1 SGHAT, CDR2 FQNNGV. The CDR3 is CASNTGWRVNTGELFF. Here the CDR3 DNA reads TGTGCCAGCAACACCGGGTGGAGGGTCAACACCGGGGAGCTGTTTTTT.

This clonotype was observed many times. The J gene is TRBJ2-7, the V gene TRBV28, with 9 bases aligning to TRBD1. V was pared by 6 bases and J by 2 bases, with 11 bases of the junction left unmatched. The CDR3 runs 16 residues. Germline CDR1 reads MDHEN; CDR2 reads SYDVKM. CDR3 region: CASSFRAGTGTYEQYF. In nucleotides, the CDR3 is TGTGCCAGCAGCTTTCGGGCCGGGACAGGGACCTACGAGCAGTACTTC.

This clonotype was counted ten times or more. The chain employs TRBV6-2 or TRBV6-3 and TRBJ1-2, with D unresolved. Germline lookup yields CDR1 MNHEY and CDR2 SVGEGT. V dropped 4 bases and J dropped 8 bases, with 8 bases sitting between them. CDR3 size: 11 residues. CDR3 in DNA: TGTGCCAGCAGTTTTCTGGAGGGCTACACCTTC. It encodes CASSFLEGYTF.

V usage is TRBV7-9 and J usage is TRBJ2-2; D might be TRBD1 (6 bases). Germline V CDR1 and CDR2: SEHNR, FQNEAQ (reference sequence). V was shortened by 5 bases and J by 5 bases, with 12 bases between the two germline ends. The CDR3 extends over 14 amino acids. CDR3 coding DNA: TGTGCCAGCAGCGAGTACAGGGAGACCGGGGAGCTGTTTTTT. Encoded protein: CASSEYRETGELFF.

Many counts were recorded for this clonotype. The V call is TRBV6-5, the J call TRBJ2-1; D is ambiguous. With 3 bases removed from V and 6 bases from J, the gap between germline ends came to 12 bases. Germline V CDR1 and CDR2: MNHEY, SVGAGI. The CDR3 runs 14 residues. This CDR3 is CASSYSPVGNEQFF. As DNA, the CDR3 is TGTGCCAGCAGTTATTCACCGGTCGGCAATGAGCAGTTCTTC.

This clonotype was seen many times. The genes are TRBV7-2 and TRBJ1-6; D is ambiguous. The length of the CDR3 is 12 residues. Germline-derived CDR1 and CDR2 are SGHTA and FQGNSA. V lost 2 bases, J lost 6 bases, and 2 bases lay in between. The CDR3 loop reads CASSLSNSPLHF. CDR3 in DNA: TGTGCCAGCAGCTTATCTAATTCACCCCTCCACTTT. Full variable domain (remainder filled in from reference TRBV7-2 and TRBJ1-6): GAGVSQSPSNKVTEKGKDVELRCDPISGHTALYWYRQSLGQGLEFLIYFQGNSAPDKSGLPSDRFSAERTGGSVSTLTIQRTQQEDSAVYLCASSLSNSPLHFGNGTRLTVT.

The chain is built from TRBV7-6 and TRBJ2-5, with D maybe TRBD2 (8 bases). Germline values: CDR1 SGHVS, CDR2 FNYEAQ. The ends were cut back, 5 bases at V and 1 base at J, with 23 bases in the middle. The CDR3 runs to 18 residues. The CDR3 sequence: CASSNIGGQGTSQETQYF. The CDR3 DNA reads TGTGCCAGCAGCAATATAGGGGGCCAGGGGACTAGCCAAGAGACCCAGTACTTC.

This clonotype is categorized as medium-sized (0.01 to 0.1%). V gene TRBV7-2 combines with J gene TRBJ2-6; D unresolved. Trimming left V 5 bases short and J 0 bases short, with 8 bases between. CDR3 length: 15 residues. Germline CDR1 reads SGHTA; CDR2 reads FQGNSA. CDR3 sequence (DNA): TGTGCCAGCAGCCCAACGAGCTCTGGGGCCAACGTCCTGACTTTC. It encodes CASSPTSSGANVLTF.

In this sample, this clonotype turned up many times. This sequence joins TRBV29-1 and TRBJ2-3; unclear D gene. The CDR3 loop spans 12 amino acids. Trimming shortened V by 4 bases and J by 0 bases, and 5 bases separated the two germline ends. CDR1 is SQVTM, CDR2 ANQGSEA, per germline. The CDR3 reads CSVGGSTDTQYF. As DNA, the CDR3 is TGCAGCGTTGGTGGCAGCACAGATACGCAGTATTTT.

This clonotype has just a few counts. This rearrangement joins TRBV20-1 to TRBJ1-1; a weak D match, TRBD1 (5 bases). The germline CDR1 and CDR2 sequences are DFQATT and SNEGSKA (reference sequence). The CDR3 length is 14 residues. The CDR3, as DNA: TGCGGTCTAAGCAGGGCCCTCATGAACACTGAAGCTTTCTTT. Protein product: CGLSRALMNTEAFF.